This passage covers 29 T cell receptor beta chains from one sample sequenced in a study of blood T cell repertoires in COVID-19. Repertoires were generated with immunoSEQ multiplex PCR, while TCRdb's copy carries only in-frame clones and drops some. This sample has a few hundred thousand clones, with about 88% found just once. The sequencing sample was made of PBMCs or T cells enriched from blood (not recorded which). These receptors all stem from a woman aged 25 to 39 who had recovered from COVID-19.

The chain couples TRBV5-6 to TRBJ1-2; tentative D call: TRBD1 (6 bases). Germline CDR1 and CDR2: SGHDT and YYEEEE. The CDR3 loop spans 15 amino acids. The V end lost 0 bases, the J end lost 3 bases, and 12 bases lay between the germline ends. CDR3 residues: CASSLVRQAHYGYTF. The CDR3, as DNA: TGTGCCAGCAGCTTGGTGAGACAGGCCCACTATGGCTACACCTTC.

The chain combines TRBV7-8 with TRBJ2-7, with D perhaps TRBD1 (6 bases). The germline gives CDR1 SGHVS, CDR2 FQNEAQ. CDR3 length: 15 amino acids. Trimming pared 6 bases from V and 6 bases from J, leaving 21 bases between. The CDR3 is CASSTGTARVGEQYF. CDR3 nucleotides: TGTGCCAGCAGTACAGGGACGGCTCGAGTCGGCGAGCAGTACTTC.

The chain joins TRBV29-1 to TRBJ2-3, with a weak D call TRBD2 (6 bases). Germline CDR1 reads SQVTM; CDR2 reads ANQGSEA. With 4 bases removed from V and 6 bases from J, the gap between germline ends came to 14 bases. The CDR3 consists of 13 residues. The CDR3 nucleotides are TGCAGCGTTGGACTAGTGCTAGTTGATACGCAGTATTTT. It encodes CSVGLVLVDTQYF.

V is TRBV25-1 and J is TRBJ2-7; D call uncertain. The V and J ends lost 1 base and 6 bases respectively, with 16 bases between them. Looked up from germline, CDR1 is MGHDK and CDR2 is SYGVNS. CDR3 length: 15 residues. CDR3 coding DNA: TGTGCCAGCAGTGAATTTGGTAGCTCGATGTGCGAGCAGTACTTC. Protein sequence: CASSEFGSSMCEQYF.

This chain joins TRBV9 and TRBJ2-7; D is unclear. Looked up from germline, CDR1 is SGDLS and CDR2 is YYNGEE. This CDR3 contains 13 residues. V was trimmed by 0 bases and J by 6 bases, leaving 10 bases between them. CDR3 sequence (DNA): TGTGCCAGCAGCGTAGTTGAGCTCGGCGAGCAGTACTTC. Amino acid sequence: CASSVVELGEQYF.

V is TRBV18 and J is TRBJ2-3; D remains ambiguous. Germline loops: CDR1 KGHSH, CDR2 LQKENI. Trimming shortened V by 6 bases and J by 2 bases, and 15 bases separated the two germline ends. This CDR3 spans 15 amino acids. CDR3 in amino acids: CASSPRPAYTDTQYF. The CDR3 nucleotides are TGTGCCAGCTCCCCCCGCCCAGCGTACACAGATACGCAGTATTTT.

The chain has TRBV5-1 and TRBJ2-3, with TRBD1 identical over 8 bases. Trimming took 2 bases from V and 6 from J; bases not matched to a gene: 11. The length of the CDR3 is 16 residues. From germline, CDR1 is SGHRS and CDR2 YFSETQ. The CDR3 coding sequence is TGCGCCAGCAGCTTTTTTGGACAGGGTGTGGACGATACGCAGTATTTT. Protein sequence: CASSFFGQGVDDTQYF.

CDR3 sequence (DNA): TGTGCCAGCAGGGCCAGGGACTCTGGAAACACCATATATTTT. This sequence encodes CASRARDSGNTIYF. This sequence joins TRBV5-4 and TRBJ1-3, with D possibly TRBD1 on 5 matching bases. This CDR3 is built from 14 residues. The germline V gene has CDR1 SGHNT and CDR2 YYREEE (reference sequence). The V gene lost 5 bases and the J gene lost 0 bases, with 9 bases spanning the gap.

CDR3 loop: CASSQRTGRENYGYTF. For the CDR3, the DNA is TGCGCCAGCAGCCAAAGGACGGGCAGGGAAAACTATGGCTACACCTTC. The chain combines TRBV4-1 with TRBJ1-2; D perhaps matches TRBD1 (5 bases). The V end lost 2 bases, the J end lost 2 bases, and 15 bases lay between the germline ends. The CDR3 has 16 residues. In germline, CDR1 is MGHRA, CDR2 YSYEKL.

As to this clone: The sample carries other DNA sequences with the same CDR3. This rearrangement joins TRBV24-1 to TRBJ1-1; D might be TRBD1 (5 bases). CDR1 is KGHDR, CDR2 SFDVKD, per germline. V was trimmed by 7 bases and J by 5 bases, leaving 13 bases between them. This CDR3 comprises 13 residues. CDR3 loop: CATSEAGGTEAFF. DNA of the CDR3: TGTGCCACCAGCGAAGCGGGGGGAACTGAAGCTTTCTTT.

The V and J genes are TRBV10-3 and TRBJ1-4, with 7 positions matching TRBD1. Trimming took 2 bases from V and 3 from J; bases not matched to a gene: 6. CDR1 is ENHRY and CDR2 is SYGVKD in the germline V gene. The length of the CDR3 is 16 residues. Here the CDR3 DNA reads TGTGCCATCAGTGAGGCGACAGGGAAGTCTAATGAAAAACTGTTTTTT. It codes for CAISEATGKSNEKLFF.

The chain carries TRBV7-8 and TRBJ2-1; 12 bases are shared with TRBD2. Germline CDR1 is SGHVS and CDR2 is FQNEAQ. V lost 1 base to trimming and J lost 4 bases; unmatched junction nucleotides: 8. The CDR3 has 18 residues. CDR3 in DNA: TGTGCCAGCAGCTTAGTAGTGCTAGCGGGAGGGGTGTACAATGAGCAGTTCTTC. Translated, it gives CASSLVVLAGGVYNEQFF.

This clone was counted only a few times. The chain is built from TRBV3-1 (or the pseudogene TRBV3-2) and TRBJ2-7; 10 bases agree with TRBD1. V was pared by 4 bases and J by 3 bases, with 6 bases of the junction left unmatched. The CDR3 consists of 15 residues. Looked up from germline, CDR1 is LGHDT and CDR2 is YNNKEL (reference sequence). CDR3 sequence (DNA): TGTGCCAGCAGCCGTCCCGGGACAGGGGACTACGAGCAGTACTTC. Translation gives CASSRPGTGDYEQYF.

The gene calls are TRBV21-1 and TRBJ1-2; the table's D gene call, TRBD1, was not cross checked with the DNA. TRBV21-1 is a recognized pseudogene. There are 13 residues in the CDR3. The CDR3 DNA reads as TGTGCCAGCAGCAAAGAAGGACAGGGGGCAGAGACCTTC. Protein sequence: CASSKEGQGAETF.

The V and J genes are TRBV24-1 and TRBJ2-4, with 7 bases that match TRBD2. Per the germline V gene, CDR1 is KGHDR and CDR2 is SFDVKD. V shed 2 bases and J 5 bases; nucleotides not matched to a gene: 5. The CDR3 totals 15 residues. CDR3 in amino acids: CATSDSSGVQNIQYF. The CDR3 bases are TGTGCCACCAGTGATTCAAGCGGGGTCCAAAACATTCAGTACTTC.

This clone was observed a single time. The chain couples TRBV3-1 (or the pseudogene TRBV3-2) to TRBJ1-3; D is perhaps TRBD1 (5 bases). V shed 2 bases and J shed 3 bases, with 11 bases lying between them. From germline, CDR1 is LGHDT and CDR2 YNNKEL (reference sequence). The CDR3 consists of 15 residues. The CDR3 spells CASSQTAQGGNTIYF. Written as DNA, the CDR3 is TGTGCCAGCAGCCAAACGGCCCAGGGTGGAAACACCATATATTTT.

This sequence joins TRBV9 and TRBJ2-5, with 7 bases fitting TRBD1. This CDR3 is 17 amino acids long. With 2 bases clipped from V and 4 bases from J, the junction kept 14 bases outside the gene matches. CDR1 is SGDLS and CDR2 is YYNGEE in the germline V gene. CDR3 nucleotides: TGTGCCAGCAGCGTTTCCCCCGGGACAGCCAGGGGAGAGACCCAGTACTTC. Its protein product is CASSVSPGTARGETQYF.

The DNA for the CDR3 is TGTGCCATTACAGAAACGGGGGGAGCGGGAGAGACCCAGTACTTC. Translated: CAITETGGAGETQYF. The rearrangement uses TRBV10-3 and TRBJ2-5; the match to TRBD2 covers 7 bases. The CDR3 loop spans 15 amino acids. V shed 9 bases and J 4 bases; nucleotides not matched to a gene: 14. Germline loops: CDR1 ENHRY, CDR2 SYGVKD.

This chain links TRBV5-8 with TRBJ2-6; 7 bases fit TRBD1. CDR3 length: 17 amino acids. Per the germline V gene, CDR1 is SGHTS and CDR2 is YDEGEE. J gave up 2 bases and V 3 bases, and 8 bases lay outside the gene matches. This CDR3 reads CASSSFATGTGANVLTF. CDR3 bases: TGTGCCAGCAGCTCTTTCGCGACAGGGACTGGGGCCAACGTCCTGACTTTC.

The chain carries TRBV10-3 and TRBJ2-7; TRBD1 aligns across 8 bases. Germline CDR1 reads ENHRY; CDR2 reads SYGVKD. There are 16 residues in the CDR3. J gave up 4 bases and V 3 bases, and 11 bases lay outside the gene matches. This CDR3 reads CAISEPGQGSGYEQYF. The CDR3 DNA sequence: TGTGCCATCAGTGAACCCGGACAGGGCAGTGGGTACGAGCAGTACTTC.

This chain connects TRBV28 to TRBJ1-2; 9 bases match TRBD1. This CDR3 is 13 amino acids long. The V gene end was trimmed by 6 bases and the J gene end by 5 bases; junction bases not matched to a gene: 4. Germline CDR1 is MDHEN and CDR2 is SYDVKM. CDR3 DNA sequence: TGTGCCAGCAGGGACGGGACAGGGTATGGCTACACCTTC. Amino acid sequence: CASRDGTGYGYTF.

The chain has TRBV3-1 (or the pseudogene TRBV3-2) and TRBJ1-2, with 9 bases matching TRBD1. J lost 3 bases, V lost 2 bases, and 7 bases had no gene match. From germline, CDR1 is LGHDT and CDR2 YNNKEL (reference sequence). The CDR3 is 16 residues long. The CDR3, as DNA: TGTGCCAGCAGCCAATGGGACAGGGTATCAGACTATGGCTACACCTTC. As protein: CASSQWDRVSDYGYTF.

This clone was found a few times. Here the CDR3 DNA reads TGTGCCAGCAGCCCAACCGGGACTAGCGGGCTTTACACCGGGGAGCTGTTTTTT. It specifies CASSPTGTSGLYTGELFF. V usage is TRBV3-1 (or the pseudogene TRBV3-2) and J usage is TRBJ2-2; 12 nucleotides agree with TRBD2. This CDR3 has 18 amino acids. The V and J ends lost 4 bases and 3 bases, in that order; junction bases with no gene match: 9. CDR1 is LGHDT and CDR2 is YNNKEL in the germline V gene (reference sequence).

The V call is TRBV5-8, the J call TRBJ2-6; 7 bases map to TRBD1. Trimming cost V 5 bases and J 4 bases; bases outside gene matches: 6. The CDR3 has 15 residues. CDR1 and CDR2 (germline): SGHTS, YDEGEE. The CDR3 sequence: CASSSGGPGANVLTF. The CDR3 DNA is TGTGCCAGCAGTTCAGGGGGACCAGGGGCCAACGTCCTGACTTTC.

The chain recombines TRBV3-1 (or the pseudogene TRBV3-2) with TRBJ2-1; D perhaps matches TRBD2 (6 bases). V was trimmed by 4 bases and J by 10 bases, leaving 11 bases between them. Per the germline V gene, CDR1 is LGHDT and CDR2 is YNNKEL (reference sequence). This CDR3 is built from 12 residues. The CDR3 loop is CASSLPRGEQFF. The DNA for the CDR3 is TGTGCCAGCAGCCTCCCCCGGGGGGAGCAGTTCTTC.

This clone was found a few times. The chain carries TRBV10-2 and TRBJ1-1; D not certain. The V gene's germline CDR1 is WSHSY and CDR2 SAAADI. The CDR3 is made up of 15 amino acids. V lost 6 bases to trimming and J lost 2 bases, with 16 bases between them. The DNA of the CDR3 is TGCGCCAGCAGCGCTTGGAGGGAGATAAACACTGAAGCTTTCTTT. This codes for CASSAWREINTEAFF.

The CDR3 DNA is TGTGCCAGCTCTCCTCCGGGGGGCGGTTACGAGCAGTACTTC. It encodes CASSPPGGGYEQYF. The chain recombines TRBV18 with TRBJ2-7, with D possibly being TRBD2 (7 bases). Looked up from germline, CDR1 is KGHSH and CDR2 is LQKENI. Trimming pared 6 bases from V and 4 bases from J, leaving 16 bases between. CDR3 size: 14 residues.

This clone has only one observation. The rearrangement links TRBV11-2 to TRBJ1-1, with TRBD1 matching over 8 bases. CDR1 SGHAT and CDR2 FQNNGV come from the germline V gene. The ends lost 5 bases at V and 2 bases at J; junction bases unmatched: 4. The CDR3 runs 14 residues. The CDR3 sequence: CASSHGQGNTEAFF. The DNA for the CDR3 is TGTGCCAGCAGCCACGGACAGGGCAACACTGAAGCTTTCTTT.

V is TRBV27 and J is TRBJ2-1; 7 bases are shared with TRBD2. The CDR3 loop spans 15 amino acids. Germline CDR1 is MNHEY and CDR2 is SMNVEV (reference sequence). The junction had 11 bases not matched to a gene; V was cut back by 8 bases and J by 4 bases. DNA for the CDR3: TGTGCCAGCCGCTGGTCTCTAGCGGCTTACAATGAGCAGTTCTTC. Its protein product is CASRWSLAAYNEQFF.